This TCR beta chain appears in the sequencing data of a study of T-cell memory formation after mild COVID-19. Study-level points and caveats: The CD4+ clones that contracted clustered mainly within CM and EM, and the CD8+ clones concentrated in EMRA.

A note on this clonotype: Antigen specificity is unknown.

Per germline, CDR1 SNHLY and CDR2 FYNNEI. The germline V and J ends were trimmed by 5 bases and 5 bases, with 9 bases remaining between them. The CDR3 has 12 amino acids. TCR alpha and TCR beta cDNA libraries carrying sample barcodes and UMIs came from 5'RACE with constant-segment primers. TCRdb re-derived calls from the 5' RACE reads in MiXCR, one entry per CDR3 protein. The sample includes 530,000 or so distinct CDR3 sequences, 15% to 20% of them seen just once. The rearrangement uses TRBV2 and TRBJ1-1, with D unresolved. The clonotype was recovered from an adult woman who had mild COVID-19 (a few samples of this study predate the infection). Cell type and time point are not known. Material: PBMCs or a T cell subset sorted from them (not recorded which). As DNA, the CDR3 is TGTGCCAGCAGTCGCGGAACAACTGAAGCTTTCTTT. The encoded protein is CASSRGTTEAFF.